Sequencing of this T cell receptor (beta chain) was carried out in a study of T cell responses to AZD1222 COVID-19 vaccine. Study observations and caveats: At study baseline, merely five or six AZD1222 recipients were seropositive. Regions 160-218 and 743-854 dominated among vaccine-associated CD4 TCRs spanning spike.

Here immunoSEQ multiplex PCR was the method, and the copy in TCRdb shows in-frame clones only, minus some. The table records roughly 58,000 clones, approximately 85% of them present only once. The V end was cut by 5 bases, the J end by 0 bases, with 11 bases between. Per the germline V gene, CDR1 is SNHLY and CDR2 is FYNNEI. The CDR3 extends over 15 amino acids. Notes on this clone: Its antigen is unknown.

The sequence was obtained from an adult in good health. The V call is TRBV2, the J call TRBJ1-5; tentative D call: TRBD1 (6 bases). The input for sequencing was peripheral blood, taken on day 0 of MenACWY control vaccination. The chain's CDR3 is CASSPQGHSNQPQHF. CDR3 nucleotides: TGTGCCAGCAGTCCCCAGGGGCATAGCAATCAGCCCCAGCATTTT.